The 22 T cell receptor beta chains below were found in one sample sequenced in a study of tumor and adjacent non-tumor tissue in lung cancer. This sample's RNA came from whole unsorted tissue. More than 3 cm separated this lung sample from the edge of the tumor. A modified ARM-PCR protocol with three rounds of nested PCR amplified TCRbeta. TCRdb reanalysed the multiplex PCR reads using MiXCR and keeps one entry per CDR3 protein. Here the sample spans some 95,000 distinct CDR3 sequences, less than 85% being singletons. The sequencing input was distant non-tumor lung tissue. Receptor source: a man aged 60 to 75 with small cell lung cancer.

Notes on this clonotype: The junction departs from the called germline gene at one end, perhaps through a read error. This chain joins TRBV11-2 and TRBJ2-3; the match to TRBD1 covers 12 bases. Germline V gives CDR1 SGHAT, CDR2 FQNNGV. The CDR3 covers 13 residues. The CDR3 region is CTSSGTGGDMQYF. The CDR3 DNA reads TGTACCAGCAGTGGGACAGGGGGCGATATGCAGTATTTT.

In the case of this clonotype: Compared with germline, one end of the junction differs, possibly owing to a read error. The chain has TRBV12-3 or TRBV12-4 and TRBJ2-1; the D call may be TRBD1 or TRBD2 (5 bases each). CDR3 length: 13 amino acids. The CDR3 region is CANSQLRGSEQFF. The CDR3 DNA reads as TGTGCCAACAGTCAGTTGAGGGGAAGTGAGCAGTTCTTC.

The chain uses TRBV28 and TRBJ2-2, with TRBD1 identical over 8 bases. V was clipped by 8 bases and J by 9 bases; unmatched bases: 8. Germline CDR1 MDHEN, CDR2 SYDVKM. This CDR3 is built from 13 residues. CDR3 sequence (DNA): TGTGCCAGCTCCCACAGGGGGAGCAGGGAGCTGTTTTTT. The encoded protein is CASSHRGSRELFF.

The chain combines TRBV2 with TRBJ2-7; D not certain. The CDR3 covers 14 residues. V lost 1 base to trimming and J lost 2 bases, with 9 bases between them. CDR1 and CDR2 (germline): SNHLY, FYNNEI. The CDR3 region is CASSEDLGPYEQYF. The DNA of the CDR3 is TGTGCCAGCAGTGAAGACTTAGGACCCTACGAGCAGTACTTC.

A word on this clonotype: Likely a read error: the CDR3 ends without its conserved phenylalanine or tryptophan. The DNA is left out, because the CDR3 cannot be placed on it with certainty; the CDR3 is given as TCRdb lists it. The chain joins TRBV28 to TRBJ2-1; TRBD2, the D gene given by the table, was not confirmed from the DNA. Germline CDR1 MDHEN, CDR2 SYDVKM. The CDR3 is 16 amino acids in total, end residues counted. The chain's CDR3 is CASRPPGLAEYNKQFL.

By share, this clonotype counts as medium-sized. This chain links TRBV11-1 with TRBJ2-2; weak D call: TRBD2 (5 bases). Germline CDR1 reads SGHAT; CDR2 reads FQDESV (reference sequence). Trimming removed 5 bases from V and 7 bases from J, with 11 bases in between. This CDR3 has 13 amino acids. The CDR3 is CASSPRRDGELFF. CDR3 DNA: TGTGCCAGCAGCCCGCGACGGGACGGGGAGCTGTTTTTT.

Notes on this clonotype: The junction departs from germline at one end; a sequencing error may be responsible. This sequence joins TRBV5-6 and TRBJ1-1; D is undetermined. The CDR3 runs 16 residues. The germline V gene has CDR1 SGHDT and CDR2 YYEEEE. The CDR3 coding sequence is TGTGCCGGCAGCTTGACCTCCGGAACAGCGAACACTGAAGCTTTCTTT. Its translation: CAGSLTSGTANTEAFF.

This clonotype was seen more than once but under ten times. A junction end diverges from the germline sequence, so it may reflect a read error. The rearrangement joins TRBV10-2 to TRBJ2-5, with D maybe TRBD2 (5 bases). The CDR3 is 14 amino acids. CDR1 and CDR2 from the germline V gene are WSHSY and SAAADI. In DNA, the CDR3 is TGCGTCAGCAGTGAGTCTGCTAGCTGCCTGTCCCAGTACTTC. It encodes CVSSESASCLSQYF.

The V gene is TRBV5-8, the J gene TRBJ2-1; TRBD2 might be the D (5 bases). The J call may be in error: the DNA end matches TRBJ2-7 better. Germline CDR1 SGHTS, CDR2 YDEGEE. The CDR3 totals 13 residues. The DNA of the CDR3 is TGTGCCAGCAGCTTGGATGGCGCGGGTGAACAGTACTTC. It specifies CASSLDGAGEQYF.

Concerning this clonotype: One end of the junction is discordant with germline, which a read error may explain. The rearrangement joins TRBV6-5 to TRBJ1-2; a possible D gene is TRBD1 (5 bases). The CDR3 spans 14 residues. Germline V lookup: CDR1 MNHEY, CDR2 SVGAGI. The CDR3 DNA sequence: TGTGCCAGCATTTACTCGTGTGGGGGAGAAGGCTACACCTTC. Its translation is CASIYSCGGEGYTF.

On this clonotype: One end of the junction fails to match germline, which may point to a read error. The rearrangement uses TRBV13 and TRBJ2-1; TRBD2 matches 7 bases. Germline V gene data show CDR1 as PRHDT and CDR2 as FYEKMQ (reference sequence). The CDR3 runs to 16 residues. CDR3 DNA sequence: TGTGCCAGCACCCCACACGGGGTGGGAGGGTTCAATGAGCAGTTGTTC. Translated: CASTPHGVGGFNEQLF.

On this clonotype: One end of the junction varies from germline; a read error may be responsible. The CDR3 reads CSVEEGLVGGETQYF. As DNA, the CDR3 is TGCAGCGTTGAGGAGGGACTAGTGGGAGGGGAGACCCAGTATTTC. The rearrangement uses TRBV29-1 and TRBJ2-5; 8 nucleotides align to TRBD2. There are 15 residues in the CDR3. In germline, CDR1 is SQVTM, CDR2 ANQGSEA.

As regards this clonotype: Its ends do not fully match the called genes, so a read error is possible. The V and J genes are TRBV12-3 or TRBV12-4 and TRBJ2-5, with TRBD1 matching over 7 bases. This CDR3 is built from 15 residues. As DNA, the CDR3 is TGTGCCAGCAGTGATGGACAGGAGGCGACGGAGACCAAGTACTTC. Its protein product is CASSDGQEATETKYF.

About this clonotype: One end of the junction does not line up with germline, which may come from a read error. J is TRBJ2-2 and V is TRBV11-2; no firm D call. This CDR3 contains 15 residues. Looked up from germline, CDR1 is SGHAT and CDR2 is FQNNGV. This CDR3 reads CVSRLTPLATGELFF. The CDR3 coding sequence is TGTGTCAGCAGGTTAACCCCCCTGGCTACCGGGGAGCTGTTTTTT.

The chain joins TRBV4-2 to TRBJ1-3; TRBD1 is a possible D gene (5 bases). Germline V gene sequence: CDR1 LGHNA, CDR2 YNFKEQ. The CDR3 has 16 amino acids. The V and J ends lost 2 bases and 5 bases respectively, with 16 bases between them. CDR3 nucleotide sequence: TGTGCCAGCAGCCAACCTAGGGGATCGTCCAGAAACACCATATATTTT. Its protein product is CASSQPRGSSRNTIYF.

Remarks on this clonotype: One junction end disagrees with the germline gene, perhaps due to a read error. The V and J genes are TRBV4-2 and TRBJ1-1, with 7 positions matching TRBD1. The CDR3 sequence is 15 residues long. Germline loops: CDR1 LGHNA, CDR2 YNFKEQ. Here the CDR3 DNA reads TGTGCCAGCAACCAAGGGGGACAGTGGAACATTGAAGCTTTCTTT. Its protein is CASNQGGQWNIEAFF.

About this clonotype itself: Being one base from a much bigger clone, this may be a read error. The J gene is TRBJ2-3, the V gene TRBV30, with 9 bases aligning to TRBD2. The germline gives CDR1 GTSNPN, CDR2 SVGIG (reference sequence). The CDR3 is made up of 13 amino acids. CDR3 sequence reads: CARRREGSDTQYF. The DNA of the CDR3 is TGTGCCAGGAGGCGGGAGGGGTCAGATACGCAGTATTTT.

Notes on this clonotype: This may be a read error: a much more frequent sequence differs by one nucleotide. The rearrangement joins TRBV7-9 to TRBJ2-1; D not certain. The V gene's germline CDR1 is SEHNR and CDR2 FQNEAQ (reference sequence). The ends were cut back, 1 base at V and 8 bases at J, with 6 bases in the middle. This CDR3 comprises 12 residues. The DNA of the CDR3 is TGTGCCAGCAGCTTAGATTACCATGAGCAGTTCTTC. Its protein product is CASSLDYHEQFF. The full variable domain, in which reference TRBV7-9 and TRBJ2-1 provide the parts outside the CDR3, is DTGVSQNPRHKITKRGQNVTFRCDPISEHNRLYWYRQTLGQGPEFLTYFQNEAQLEKSRLLSDRFSAERPKGSFSTLEIQRTEQGDSAMYLCASSLDYHEQFFGPGTRLTVL.

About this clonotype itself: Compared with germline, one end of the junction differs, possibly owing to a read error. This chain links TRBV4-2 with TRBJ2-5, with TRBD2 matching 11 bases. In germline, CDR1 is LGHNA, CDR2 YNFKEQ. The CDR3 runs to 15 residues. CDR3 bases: TGTGCCAACAGCCTAGGGACTAGCGGACAAGAGGCCCAGTACTTC. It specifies CANSLGTSGQEAQYF.

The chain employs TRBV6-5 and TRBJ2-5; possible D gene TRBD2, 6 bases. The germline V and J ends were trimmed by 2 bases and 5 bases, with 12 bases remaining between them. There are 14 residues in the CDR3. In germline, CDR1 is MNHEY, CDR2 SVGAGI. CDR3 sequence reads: CASSYRELPETQYF. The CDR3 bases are TGTGCCAGCAGTTACCGGGAGCTCCCTGAGACCCAGTACTTC.

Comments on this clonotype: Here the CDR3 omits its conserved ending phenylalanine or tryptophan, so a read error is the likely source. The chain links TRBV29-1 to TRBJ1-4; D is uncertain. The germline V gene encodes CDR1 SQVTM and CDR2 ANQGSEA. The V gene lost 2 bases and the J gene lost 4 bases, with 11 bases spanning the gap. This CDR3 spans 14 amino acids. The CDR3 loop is CSVERWQDNEKLFS. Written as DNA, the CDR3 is TGCAGCGTTGAAAGATGGCAAGATAATGAAAAACTGTTTTCT.

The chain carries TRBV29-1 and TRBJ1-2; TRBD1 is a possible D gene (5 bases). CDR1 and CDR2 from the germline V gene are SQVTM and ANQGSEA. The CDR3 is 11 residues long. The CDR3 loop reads CDTEGVEGYTF. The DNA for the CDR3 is TGCGACACTGAAGGGGTTGAGGGCTACACCTTC.